These 10 T cell receptor beta chains were all obtained from the same sample, sequenced in a study of vaccination and CD4 T cells after COVID-19. Cultured CD4+ T cell DNA underwent sequencing with the Oncomine TCR Beta short-read assay. TCRdb fed the PCR reads into MiXCR, producing one record per CDR3 protein. This sample has roughly 20,000 distinct CDR3 sequences, with more than 40% found just once. The treatment denotes: roughly 10-day PBMC culture with coronavirus spike peptide pools or control peptides (ViraFEST assay). The antigens these receptors bind are not known. The sequences come from CD4+ T cells from blood, cultured in vitro, collected before SARS-CoV-2 vaccination. These receptors were collected from a human donor who had recovered from COVID-19.

The V and J genes are TRBV20-1 and TRBJ2-5; tentative D call: TRBD2 (6 bases). CDR3 size: 14 residues. The germline V gene has CDR1 DFQATT and CDR2 SNEGSKA (reference sequence). V was cut by 0 bases and J by 9 bases, with 17 bases left in between. The CDR3 DNA follows: TGCAGTGCTAGAGATTGGCGGGACCTCCGGGCCCAGTACTTC. Translating it yields CSARDWRDLRAQYF.

This chain joins TRBV11-3 and TRBJ2-7; 7 bases map to TRBD1. Trimming cost V 1 base and J 5 bases; bases outside gene matches: 8. Germline V gene data show CDR1 as SGHNT and CDR2 as YENEEA. This CDR3 is built from 15 residues. This CDR3 is CASSLVQGVNHEQYF. The CDR3 nucleotides read TGTGCCAGCAGCTTAGTGCAGGGGGTGAATCACGAGCAGTACTTC. Variable domain in full (rest from reference TRBV11-3 and TRBJ2-7): EAGVVQSPRYKIIEKKQPVAFWCNPISGHNTLYWYLQNLGQGPELLIRYENEEAVDDSQLPKDRFSAERLKGVDSTLKIQPAELGDSAVYLCASSLVQGVNHEQYFGPGTRLTVT.

The chain couples TRBV20-1 to TRBJ1-2; a weak D match, TRBD1 (6 bases). Germline lookup yields CDR1 DFQATT and CDR2 SNEGSKA (reference sequence). The CDR3 extends over 14 amino acids. The V end was cut by 1 base, the J end by 3 bases, with 12 bases between. Here the CDR3 DNA reads TGCAGTGCTAGAGCTGCAGGGGAGGACTATGGCTACACCTTC. Encoded protein: CSARAAGEDYGYTF.

The rearrangement uses TRBV7-2 and TRBJ2-2; the D is unclear. Trimming pared 6 bases from V and 4 bases from J, leaving 6 bases between. This CDR3 is 12 amino acids long. CDR1 and CDR2 (germline): SGHTA, FQGNSA. Here the CDR3 reads CASSLGTGELFF. The CDR3 DNA sequence: TGTGCCAGCAGTTTGGGCACCGGGGAGCTGTTTTTT. The whole variable domain, remainder taken from reference TRBV7-2 and TRBJ2-2, is GAGVSQSPSNKVTEKGKDVELRCDPISGHTALYWYRQSLGQGLEFLIYFQGNSAPDKSGLPSDRFSAERTGGSVSTLTIQRTQQEDSAVYLCASSLGTGELFFGEGSRLTVL.

This chain joins TRBV20-1 and TRBJ1-1; no clear D. V lost 6 bases and J lost 0, with 14 bases in between. The CDR3 covers 14 residues. Per germline, CDR1 DFQATT and CDR2 SNEGSKA (reference sequence). CDR3 DNA sequence: TGCAGTGCCCGACTAGACAACATGAACACTGAAGCTTTCTTT. Translation: CSARLDNMNTEAFF.

CDR3 nucleotide sequence: TGTGCCAGCAGCTTGGCGGGGCGTGGCGGCTACACCTTC. Its translation: CASSLAGRGGYTF. The V gene is TRBV5-6, the J gene TRBJ1-2, with a weak D call TRBD1 (5 bases). CDR3 length: 13 amino acids. The germline V gene has CDR1 SGHDT and CDR2 YYEEEE. V lost 0 bases, J lost 8 bases, and 11 bases lay in between.

The chain employs TRBV19 and TRBJ1-2, with a tentative D call TRBD1 (5 bases). From germline, CDR1 is LNHDA and CDR2 SQIVND (reference sequence). This CDR3 comprises 14 residues. The V gene lost 2 bases and the J gene lost 3 bases, with 10 bases spanning the gap. The CDR3 is CASSIWGRDYGYTF. The CDR3 DNA sequence: TGTGCCAGTAGTATATGGGGCCGGGACTATGGCTACACCTTC.

This rearrangement joins TRBV2 to TRBJ1-6, with 9 bases lining up with TRBD1. CDR3 length: 14 amino acids. CDR1 and CDR2 (germline): SNHLY, FYNNEI. Unmatched junction bases numbered 7, after V lost 7 bases and J lost 9 bases. CDR3 sequence (DNA): TGTGCCAGCAAAAGGACAGGGGACATTTCACCCCTCCACTTT. It is translated as CASKRTGDISPLHF.

The chain links TRBV5-6 to TRBJ1-2, with 8 nucleotides matching TRBD1. Germline V gene data show CDR1 as SGHDT and CDR2 as YYEEEE. V was pared by 3 bases and J by 5 bases, with 9 bases of the junction left unmatched. There are 15 residues in the CDR3. This chain's CDR3 is CASSYMTGAGYGYTF. CDR3 in DNA: TGTGCCAGCAGCTACATGACAGGGGCAGGGTATGGCTACACCTTC.

This clonotype appeared a few times. CDR3 bases: TGCAGTGCTAGATTGACAGGGGGAGTGGGCAATCAGCCCCAGCATTTT. Amino acids: CSARLTGGVGNQPQHF. The V gene is TRBV20-1, the J gene TRBJ1-5, with 9 bases matching TRBD1. The J segment lost 2 bases and the V segment lost 2 bases, leaving 7 bases of the junction unmatched. CDR3 size: 16 residues. The germline CDR1 and CDR2 sequences are DFQATT and SNEGSKA (reference sequence).